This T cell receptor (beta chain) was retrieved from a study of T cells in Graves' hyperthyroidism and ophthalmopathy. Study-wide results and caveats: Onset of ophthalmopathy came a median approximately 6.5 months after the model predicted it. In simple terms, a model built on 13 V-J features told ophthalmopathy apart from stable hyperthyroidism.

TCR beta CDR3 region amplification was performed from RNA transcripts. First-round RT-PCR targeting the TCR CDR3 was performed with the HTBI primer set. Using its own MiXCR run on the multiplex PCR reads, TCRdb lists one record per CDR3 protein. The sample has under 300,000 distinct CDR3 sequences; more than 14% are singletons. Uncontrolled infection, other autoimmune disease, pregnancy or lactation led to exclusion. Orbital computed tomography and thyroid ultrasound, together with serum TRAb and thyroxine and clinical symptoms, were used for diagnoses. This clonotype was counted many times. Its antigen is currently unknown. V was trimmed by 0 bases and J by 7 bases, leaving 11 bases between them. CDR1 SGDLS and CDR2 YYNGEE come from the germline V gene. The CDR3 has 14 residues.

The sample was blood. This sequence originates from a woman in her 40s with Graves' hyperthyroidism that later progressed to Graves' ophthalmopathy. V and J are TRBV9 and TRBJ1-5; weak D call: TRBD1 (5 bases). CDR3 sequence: CASSVDGASQPQHF. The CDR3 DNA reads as TGTGCCAGCAGCGTAGACGGGGCTTCGCAGCCCCAGCATTTT.